This paragraph covers one TCR beta chain sequence. This entry comes from a study of blood T cell repertoires in COVID-19. The wider study: Samples representing acute and convalescent COVID-19 were sourced from the United States, Italy and Spain. In each case, the material was cDNA or gDNA derived from T cells, B-cell-depleted T cells, or PBMCs.

CDR3 length equals 13 residues. Per germline, CDR1 SEHNR and CDR2 FQNEAQ (reference sequence). V lost 4 bases and J 15 bases, leaving 19 bases between the germline ends. The authors' processing: Scientists estimated how many nucleated cells there were by amplifying reference gene primers. Measured with immunoSEQ multiplex PCR; TCRdb has only the in-frame clones, and not every one. V, J and clone size derive from that table, while D and trimming were established from the DNA sequence. Seen here are under 70,000 clones, approximately 92% observed once, and the top ten hold around a sixth. Source material: peripheral blood. The source of this sequence is a man older than 75 with acute or convalescent COVID-19. This chain uses TRBV7-9 with TRBJ2-1; D might be TRBD2 (6 bases). CDR3 in amino acids: CASSSGGPLSAFF. CDR3 bases: TGTGCCAGCAGCTCCGGAGGGCCTCTTTCGGCGTTCTTC. Based on the CDR3 plus reference TRBV7-9 and TRBJ2-1, the full variable domain is DTGVSQNPRHKITKRGQNVTFRCDPISEHNRLYWYRQTLGQGPEFLTYFQNEAQLEKSRLLSDRFSAERPKGSFSTLEIQRTEQGDSAMYLCASSSGGPLSAFFGPGTRLTVL.